The 25 T cell receptor beta chains below were found in one sample sequenced in a study of monozygotic twins with inflammatory bowel disease. Reprocessing the 5' RACE reads, TCRdb reports a single entry for every CDR3 protein and omits DNA. Seen in this sample are 200,000 to 250,000 distinct CDR3 sequences; the ten most common clones hold approximately 1.6%. The sequenced material came from blood. All receptors derive from a human donor with ulcerative colitis or Crohn's disease, or a healthy co-twin of an affected twin (not recorded which).

The chain combines TRBV5-1 with TRBJ1-2. This CDR3 region has 12 residues. Per the germline V gene, CDR1 is SGHRS and CDR2 is YFSETQ. The CDR3 protein is CASSLEAYGYTF.

CDR3 region: CASSSSTIPVNTEAFF. This chain links TRBV5-1 with TRBJ1-1. CDR3 length: 16 amino acids. The germline gives CDR1 SGHRS, CDR2 YFSETQ.

J is TRBJ2-7 and V is TRBV7-2; with no DNA, the TCRdb D assignment of TRBD2 cannot be verified. There are 15 residues in the CDR3. CDR1 is SGHTA, CDR2 FQGNSA, per germline. This CDR3 reads CASSLGGLYSYEQYF.

The genes are TRBV11-2 and TRBJ2-5; the D call from TCRdb, TRBD2, cannot be confirmed without DNA. Germline V gene sequence: CDR1 SGHAT, CDR2 FQNNGV. This CDR3 spans 16 amino acids. The CDR3 region is CASSGRGLARGETQYF.

The V and J genes are TRBV6-5 and TRBJ1-5; TCRdb proposes TRBD1, but this gene call is untestable without DNA. From germline, CDR1 is MNHEY and CDR2 SVGAGI. CDR3 size: 18 residues. CDR3 region: CASSYALRQGQGPQPQHF.

This chain joins TRBV28 and TRBJ1-6. Germline V gene lookup returns CDR1 MDHEN and CDR2 SYDVKM. The length of the CDR3 is 16 residues. The CDR3 loop reads CASSLPGPSYNSPLHF.

The gene calls are TRBV5-4 and TRBJ1-2; TCRdb reports TRBD1, a call that lacks DNA to check it against. CDR1 is SGHNT and CDR2 is YYREEE in the germline V gene (reference sequence). CDR3 length: 12 amino acids. The CDR3 loop reads CASSLTGYGYTF. Full variable domain (outside the CDR3, taken from reference TRBV5-4 and TRBJ1-2): ETGVTQSPTHLIKTRGQQVTLRCSSQSGHNTVSWYQQALGQGPQFIFQYYREEENGRGNFPPRFSGLQFPNYSSELNVNALELDDSALYLCASSLTGYGYTFGSGTRLTVV.

The chain employs TRBV6-5 and TRBJ2-3; as DNA is missing, the TRBD2 call by TCRdb cannot be tested. Germline CDR1 MNHEY, CDR2 SVGAGI. CDR3 length: 17 residues. The CDR3: CASSYSGELAGQDTQYF.

This chain uses TRBV5-1 with TRBJ1-1. The germline V gene encodes CDR1 SGHRS and CDR2 YFSETQ. The CDR3 totals 19 residues. This chain's CDR3 is CASSVGTSRFLLFNTEAFF.

V is TRBV5-1 and J is TRBJ1-2; TCRdb lists TRBD1, though no DNA is available to test this call. This CDR3 contains 13 residues. CDR1 SGHRS and CDR2 YFSETQ come from the germline V gene. CDR3 region: CASNSNREPSYTF.

The chain links TRBV20-1 to TRBJ1-1. This CDR3 is 14 amino acids long. CDR1 is DFQATT, CDR2 SNEGSKA, per germline (reference sequence). CDR3 amino acids: CSAGRGGLNTEAFF.

This chain connects TRBV7-9 to TRBJ2-7; no DNA is available, so the TRBD1 call from TCRdb remains unchecked. This CDR3 has 15 amino acids. Germline assignment: CDR1 SEHNR and CDR2 FQNEAQ (reference sequence). CDR3 amino acids: CASSPRTGHSYEQYF. The whole variable domain, remainder taken from reference TRBV7-9 and TRBJ2-7, is DTGVSQNPRHKITKRGQNVTFRCDPISEHNRLYWYRQTLGQGPEFLTYFQNEAQLEKSRLLSDRFSAERPKGSFSTLEIQRTEQGDSAMYLCASSPRTGHSYEQYFGPGTRLTVT.

The CDR3 reads CASSLGRSIETQYF. J is TRBJ2-5 and V is TRBV7-9. Germline-derived CDR1 and CDR2 are SEHNR and FQNEAQ (reference sequence). The CDR3 spans 14 residues.

V and J are TRBV20-1 and TRBJ1-6; TCRdb's D gene call, TRBD1, goes unchecked for lack of DNA. Germline V gene sequence: CDR1 DFQATT, CDR2 SNEGSKA (reference sequence). The length of the CDR3 is 19 residues. The CDR3 spells CSALPKRGTGRLINSPLHF.

CDR3 amino acids: CASSSGNYNSPLHF. The chain joins TRBV27 to TRBJ1-6. The CDR3 spans 14 residues. The germline V gene has CDR1 MNHEY and CDR2 SMNVEV (reference sequence).

V usage is TRBV20-1 and J usage is TRBJ1-4. CDR1 is DFQATT, CDR2 SNEGSKA, per germline (reference sequence). The CDR3 length is 13 residues. The CDR3 is CSARSATNEKLFF.

The chain uses TRBV9 and TRBJ1-1. This CDR3 contains 13 residues. Germline assignment: CDR1 SGDLS and CDR2 YYNGEE. CDR3 residues: CASSVVWGTEAFF. Full variable domain (outside the CDR3, taken from reference TRBV9 and TRBJ1-1): DSGVTQTPKHLITATGQRVTLRCSPRSGDLSVYWYQQSLDQGLQFLIQYYNGEERAKGNILERFSAQQFPDLHSELNLSSLELGDSALYFCASSVVWGTEAFFGQGTRLTVV.

The CDR3 sequence is CASSEGLVVQYF. The rearrangement links TRBV7-8 to TRBJ2-7; no DNA is available, so the TRBD2 call from TCRdb remains unchecked. Germline V gene sequence: CDR1 SGHVS, CDR2 FQNEAQ. The CDR3 spans 12 residues.

V is TRBV7-9 and J is TRBJ2-7; no DNA is available, so the TRBD1 call from TCRdb remains unchecked. Germline V gives CDR1 SEHNR, CDR2 FQNEAQ (reference sequence). CDR3 length equals 14 residues. CDR3 region: CASSLDRFPYEQYF.

CDR3 in amino acids: CASSRQGFGTEAFF. The chain couples TRBV5-1 to TRBJ1-1; TCRdb returns TRBD1, unconfirmable since there is no DNA. The CDR3 has 14 residues. Germline V gene data show CDR1 as SGHRS and CDR2 as YFSETQ.

The V call is TRBV25-1, the J call TRBJ2-1; without DNA, the TCRdb call of TRBD1 cannot be checked. This CDR3 spans 14 amino acids. Looked up from germline, CDR1 is MGHDK and CDR2 is SYGVNS. The CDR3 sequence is CASSRQGAYNEQFF.

The rearrangement uses TRBV5-1 and TRBJ2-7. This CDR3 has 14 amino acids. Germline loops: CDR1 SGHRS, CDR2 YFSETQ. The CDR3 sequence: CASNLGQGPYEQYF. Using reference TRBV5-1 and TRBJ2-7 for the parts outside the CDR3, the full variable domain is KAGVTQTPRYLIKTRGQQVTLSCSPISGHRSVSWYQQTPGQGLQFLFEYFSETQRNKGNFPGRFSGRQFSNSRSEMNVSTLELGDSALYLCASNLGQGPYEQYFGPGTRLTVT.

The V call is TRBV24-1, the J call TRBJ2-1; TCRdb's D gene call, TRBD2, goes unchecked for lack of DNA. The CDR3 totals 17 residues. Germline loops: CDR1 KGHDR, CDR2 SFDVKD. Here the CDR3 reads CATSDGLAGGPRGEQFF.

This sequence joins TRBV15 and TRBJ2-7; there is no DNA to check the TCRdb D call of TRBD1. This CDR3 comprises 15 residues. The V gene's germline CDR1 is LNHNV and CDR2 YYDKDF (reference sequence). The CDR3 here is CATSRDLGQAYEQYF.

V usage is TRBV12-5 and J usage is TRBJ2-7. The CDR3 length is 11 residues. Per the germline V gene, CDR1 is LGHNT and CDR2 is FRNRAP. The CDR3: CASGLADEQYF.